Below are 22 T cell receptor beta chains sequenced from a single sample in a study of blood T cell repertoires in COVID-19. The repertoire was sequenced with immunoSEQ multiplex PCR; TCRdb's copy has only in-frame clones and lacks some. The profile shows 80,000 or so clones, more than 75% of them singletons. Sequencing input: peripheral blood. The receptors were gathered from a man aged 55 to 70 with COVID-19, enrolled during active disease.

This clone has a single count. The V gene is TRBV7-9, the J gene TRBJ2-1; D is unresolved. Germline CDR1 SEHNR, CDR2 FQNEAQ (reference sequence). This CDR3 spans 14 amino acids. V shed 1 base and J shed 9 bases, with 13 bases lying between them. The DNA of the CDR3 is TGTGCCAGCAGCTTAGTCGCGTTTTATGCTGAGCAGTTCTTC. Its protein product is CASSLVAFYAEQFF. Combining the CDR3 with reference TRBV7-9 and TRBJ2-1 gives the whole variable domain DTGVSQNPRHKITKRGQNVTFRCDPISEHNRLYWYRQTLGQGPEFLTYFQNEAQLEKSRLLSDRFSAERPKGSFSTLEIQRTEQGDSAMYLCASSLVAFYAEQFFGPGTRLTVL.

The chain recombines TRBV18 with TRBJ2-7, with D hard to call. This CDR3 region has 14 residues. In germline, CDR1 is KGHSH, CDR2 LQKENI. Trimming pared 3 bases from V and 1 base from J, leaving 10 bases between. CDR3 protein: CASSPTSTSYEQYF. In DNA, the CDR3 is TGTGCCAGCTCACCGACCTCGACTTCCTACGAGCAGTACTTC.

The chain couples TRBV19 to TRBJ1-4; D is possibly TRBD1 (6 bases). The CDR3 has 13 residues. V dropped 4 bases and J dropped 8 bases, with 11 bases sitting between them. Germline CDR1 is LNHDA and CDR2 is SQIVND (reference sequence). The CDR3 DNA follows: TGTGCCAGTAGTACCAGGACAGAAGAAAAACTGTTTTTT. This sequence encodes CASSTRTEEKLFF.

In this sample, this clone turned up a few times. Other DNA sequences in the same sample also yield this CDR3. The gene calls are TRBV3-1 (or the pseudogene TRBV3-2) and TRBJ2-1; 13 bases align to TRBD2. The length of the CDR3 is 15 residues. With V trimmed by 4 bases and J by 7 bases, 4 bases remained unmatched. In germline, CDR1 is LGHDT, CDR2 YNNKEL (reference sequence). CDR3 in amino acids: CASSLLAGGGNEQFF. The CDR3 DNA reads TGTGCCAGCAGCCTACTAGCGGGAGGGGGGAATGAGCAGTTCTTC.

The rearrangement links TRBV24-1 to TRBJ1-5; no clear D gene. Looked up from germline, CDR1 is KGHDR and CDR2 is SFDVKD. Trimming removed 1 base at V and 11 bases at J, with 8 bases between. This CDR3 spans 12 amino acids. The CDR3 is CATSDFGFSQHF. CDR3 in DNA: TGTGCCACCAGTGATTTCGGTTTTTCCCAGCATTTT.

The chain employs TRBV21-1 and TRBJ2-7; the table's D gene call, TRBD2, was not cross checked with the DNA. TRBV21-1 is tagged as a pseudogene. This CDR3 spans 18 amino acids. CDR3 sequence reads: CASSKLAGGHSQSYEQYF. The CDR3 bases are TGTGCCAGCAGCAAATTAGCGGGGGGCCATTCACAGTCCTACGAGCAGTACTTC.

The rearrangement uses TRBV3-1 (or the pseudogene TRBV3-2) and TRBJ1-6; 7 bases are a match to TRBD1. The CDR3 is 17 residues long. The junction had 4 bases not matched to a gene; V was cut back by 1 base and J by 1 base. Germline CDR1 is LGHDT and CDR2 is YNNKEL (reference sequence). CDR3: CASSQVQQGSYNSPLHF. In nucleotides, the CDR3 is TGTGCCAGCAGCCAAGTACAACAGGGGTCCTATAATTCACCCCTCCACTTT.

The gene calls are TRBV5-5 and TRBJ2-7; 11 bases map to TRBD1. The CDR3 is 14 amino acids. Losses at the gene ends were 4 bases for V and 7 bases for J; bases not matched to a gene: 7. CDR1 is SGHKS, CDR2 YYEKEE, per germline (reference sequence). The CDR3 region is CASSPGQGAGEQYF. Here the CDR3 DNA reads TGTGCCAGCAGCCCCGGACAGGGGGCGGGGGAGCAGTACTTC.

Here the CDR3 DNA reads TGTGCCAGCAGCGTAGACGGGAGGAAAGATCAGCCCCAGCATTTT. This encodes CASSVDGRKDQPQHF. The chain joins TRBV9 to TRBJ1-5; no clear D. The CDR3 loop spans 15 amino acids. CDR1 is SGDLS, CDR2 YYNGEE, per germline. The V gene lost 0 bases and the J gene lost 5 bases, with 12 bases spanning the gap.

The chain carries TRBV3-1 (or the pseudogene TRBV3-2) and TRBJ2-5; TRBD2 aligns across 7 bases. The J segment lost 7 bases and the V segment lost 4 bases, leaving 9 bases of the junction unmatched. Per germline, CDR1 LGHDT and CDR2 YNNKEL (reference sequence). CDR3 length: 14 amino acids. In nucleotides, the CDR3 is TGTGCCAGCAGCCCGCTAGCGGAAAGGGGGACCCAGTACTTC. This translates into CASSPLAERGTQYF.

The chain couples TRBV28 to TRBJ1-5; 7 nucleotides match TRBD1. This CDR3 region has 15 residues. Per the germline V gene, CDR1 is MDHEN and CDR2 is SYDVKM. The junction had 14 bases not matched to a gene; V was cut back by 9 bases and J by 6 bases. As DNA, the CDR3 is TGTGCCAGTGTCGCGGCGGCGCAGGGGGGTCAGCCCCAGCATTTT. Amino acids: CASVAAAQGGQPQHF.

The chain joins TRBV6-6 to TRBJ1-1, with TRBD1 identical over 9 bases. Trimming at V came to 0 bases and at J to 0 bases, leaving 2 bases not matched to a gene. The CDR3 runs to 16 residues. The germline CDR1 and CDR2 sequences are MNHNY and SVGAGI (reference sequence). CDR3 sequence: CASSYSGQGMNTEAFF. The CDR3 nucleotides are TGTGCCAGCAGTTACTCGGGACAGGGAATGAACACTGAAGCTTTCTTT.

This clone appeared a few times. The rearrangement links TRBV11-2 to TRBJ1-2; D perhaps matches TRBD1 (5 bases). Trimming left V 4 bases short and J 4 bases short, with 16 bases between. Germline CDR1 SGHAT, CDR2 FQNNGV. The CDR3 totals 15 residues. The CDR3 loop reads CASSSNPQGGYGYTF. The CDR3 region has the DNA TGTGCCAGCAGCTCGAACCCCCAGGGAGGCTATGGCTACACCTTC.

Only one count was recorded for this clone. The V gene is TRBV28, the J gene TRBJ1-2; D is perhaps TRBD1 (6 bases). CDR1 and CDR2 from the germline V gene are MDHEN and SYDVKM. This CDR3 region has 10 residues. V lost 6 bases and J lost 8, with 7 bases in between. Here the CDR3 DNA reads TGTGCCAGCAGCCAGGGGGGCTACACCTTC. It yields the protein CASSQGGYTF.

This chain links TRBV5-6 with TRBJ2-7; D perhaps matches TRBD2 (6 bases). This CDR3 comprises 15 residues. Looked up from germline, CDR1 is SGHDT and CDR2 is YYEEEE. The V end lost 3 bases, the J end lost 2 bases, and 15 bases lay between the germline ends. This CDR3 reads CASSSGQTRPYEQYF. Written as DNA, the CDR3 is TGTGCCAGCAGCTCCGGTCAGACTAGACCCTACGAGCAGTACTTC. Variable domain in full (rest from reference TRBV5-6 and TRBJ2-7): DAGVTQSPTHLIKTRGQQVTLRCSPKSGHDTVSWYQQALGQGPQFIFQYYEEEERQRGNFPDRFSGHQFPNYSSELNVNALLLGDSALYLCASSSGQTRPYEQYFGPGTRLTVT.

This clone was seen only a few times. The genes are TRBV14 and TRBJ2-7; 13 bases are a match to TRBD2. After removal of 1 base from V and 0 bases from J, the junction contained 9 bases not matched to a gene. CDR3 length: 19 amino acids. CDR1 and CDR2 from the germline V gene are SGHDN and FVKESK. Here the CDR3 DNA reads TGTGCCAGCAGCCAAGGGGGCCGACTAGCGGGAGGTAGCTCCTACGAGCAGTACTTC. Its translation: CASSQGGRLAGGSSYEQYF.

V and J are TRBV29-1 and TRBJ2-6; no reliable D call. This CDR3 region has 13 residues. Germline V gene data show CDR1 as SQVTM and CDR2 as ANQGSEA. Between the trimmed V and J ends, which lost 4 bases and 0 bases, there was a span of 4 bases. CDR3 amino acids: CSVAISGANVLTF. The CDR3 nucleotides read TGCAGCGTTGCAATCTCTGGGGCCAACGTCCTGACTTTC.

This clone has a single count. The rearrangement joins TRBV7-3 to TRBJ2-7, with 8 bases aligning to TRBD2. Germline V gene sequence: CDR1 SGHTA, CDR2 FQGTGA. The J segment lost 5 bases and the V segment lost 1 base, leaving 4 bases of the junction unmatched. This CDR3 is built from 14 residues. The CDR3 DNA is TGTGCCAGCAGCTTAATTAGCGGGACCAACGAGCAGTACTTC. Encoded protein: CASSLISGTNEQYF.

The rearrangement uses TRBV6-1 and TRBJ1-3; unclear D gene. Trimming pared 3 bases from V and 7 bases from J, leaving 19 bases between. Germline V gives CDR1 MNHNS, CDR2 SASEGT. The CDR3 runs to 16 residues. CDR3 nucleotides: TGTGCCAGCAGTGAGTCCTGGGGAGCAGAGGGCAACACCATATATTTT. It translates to CASSESWGAEGNTIYF.

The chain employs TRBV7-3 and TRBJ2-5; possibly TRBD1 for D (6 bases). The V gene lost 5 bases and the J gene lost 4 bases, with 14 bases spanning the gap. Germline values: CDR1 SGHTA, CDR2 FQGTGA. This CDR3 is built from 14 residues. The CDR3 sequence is CASSLGAGAETQYF. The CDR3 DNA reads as TGTGCCAGCAGCCTCGGGGCAGGGGCAGAGACCCAGTACTTC.

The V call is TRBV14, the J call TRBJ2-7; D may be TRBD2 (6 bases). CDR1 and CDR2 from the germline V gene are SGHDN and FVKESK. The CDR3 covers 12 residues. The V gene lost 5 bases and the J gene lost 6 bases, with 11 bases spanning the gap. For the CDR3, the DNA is TGTGCCAGCAGCTATGCGGGGCTCGAGCAGTACTTC. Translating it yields CASSYAGLEQYF.

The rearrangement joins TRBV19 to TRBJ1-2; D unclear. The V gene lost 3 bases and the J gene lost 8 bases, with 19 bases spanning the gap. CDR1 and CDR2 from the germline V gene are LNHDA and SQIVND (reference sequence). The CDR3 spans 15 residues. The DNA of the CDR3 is TGTGCCAGTAGTATGGGAGTTTGGCAGGATAAGGGCTACACCTTC. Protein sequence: CASSMGVWQDKGYTF.